This TCR beta chain was documented in a study of OX40 agonist ivuxolimab in advanced cancers. The method was immunoSEQ multiplex PCR; TCRdb's version includes in-frame clones alone and lacks a portion of them. The sample lists around 50,000 clones, more than 75% occurring once. The CDR3 totals 16 residues. Germline V gene data show CDR1 as KGHSH and CDR2 as LQKENI. Germline trimming cut 0 bases from V and 1 base from J; bases unmatched to any gene: 4. The chain is built from TRBV18 and TRBJ1-1; TRBD1 aligns across 8 bases. The specimen comprised CD4+ or CD8+ T cells sorted from blood, sampled in a trial of the OX40 agonist ivuxolimab. This sequence was found in an adult with an advanced solid tumor such as melanoma, head and neck, liver or kidney cancer. CDR3 region: CASSPPSDRANTEAFF. In DNA form, the CDR3 reads TGTGCCAGCTCACCACCGTCGGACAGGGCGAACACTGAAGCTTTCTTT.